Listed below are T cell receptor beta chains from one sample, sequenced in a study of CD4 and CD8 cells across lung adenocarcinoma regions. TCRdb analysed the PCR reads with MiXCR anew, one entry per CDR3 protein. The sample contains some 9,700 distinct CDR3 sequences, roughly 50% of which appear only once. The specimen was CD8+ T cells from the margin of a lung tumor. The receptors were sampled from a female donor with lung adenocarcinoma. The CD4 and CD8 labels of this study may be unreliable. Each CDR3 is given without its conserved first and last residue. Rows give clone size only sometimes, using once, few, many, or a class for an expanded clone.

abundance: .; len: 13; v_gene: TRBV6-1; CDR3aa: ARGEGGGGKDTQY
abundance: few; len: 14; v_gene: TRBV25-1; CDR3aa: ASSDVRGPLNTEAF
abundance: few; len: 15; v_gene: TRBV27; CDR3aa: ASRGETGSADTGELF
abundance: .; len: 11; v_gene: TRBV10-1; CDR3aa: ASKAASTEKQY
abundance: few; len: 12; v_gene: TRBV6-1; CDR3aa: ASKTGQGGYEQF
abundance: medium-sized; len: 14; v_gene: TRBV27; CDR3aa: ASSQRGLAGEKEQF
abundance: few; len: 13; v_gene: TRBV27; CDR3aa: ASSARRAPYNEQF
abundance: medium-sized; len: 15; v_gene: TRBV10-2; CDR3aa: ASTQLAGGGPYNEQF
abundance: few; len: 12; v_gene: TRBV20-1; CDR3aa: SARIGARDNEQF
abundance: .; len: 10; v_gene: TRBV12-5; CDR3aa: ASGLYQNEQF
abundance: .; len: 12; v_gene: TRBV10-2; CDR3aa: ASSGGGGKDTQY
abundance: .; len: 12; v_gene: TRBV4-1; CDR3aa: AGSRVGYTDTQY
abundance: many; len: 12; v_gene: TRBV27; CDR3aa: ASSSGSSYNEQF
abundance: many; len: 13; v_gene: TRBV6-1; CDR3aa: ASSDAGGRNSPLH
abundance: .; len: 11; v_gene: TRBV27; CDR3aa: ASSLRATNMQY
abundance: .; len: 12; v_gene: TRBV27; CDR3aa: AGGGGRDKETQY
abundance: .; len: 13; v_gene: TRBV4-1; CDR3aa: ASSQERYFYGGYT
abundance: .; len: 11; v_gene: TRBV10-2; CDR3aa: ASSELGSDEQF
abundance: .; len: 13; v_gene: TRBV27; CDR3aa: ASRTGSGRGGEQF
abundance: .; len: 16; v_gene: TRBV7-2; CDR3aa: ASSLRLGGRAGNNEQF
abundance: .; len: 9; v_gene: TRBV27; CDR3aa: ASLSRYGYT
abundance: .; len: 13; v_gene: TRBV10-3; CDR3aa: ATGRSGGAKDIQY
abundance: .; len: 13; v_gene: TRBV27; CDR3aa: ASGQGVGLPDTQY
abundance: .; len: 13; v_gene: TRBV5-1; CDR3aa: ASSLSGRQNTEAF
abundance: .; len: 10; v_gene: TRBV12-3/TRBV12-4; CDR3aa: ASSLSGDGYT
abundance: .; len: 13; v_gene: TRBV3-1; CDR3aa: ASSHVRGGRYEQY
abundance: .; len: 12; v_gene: TRBV27; CDR3aa: ASSLSPSSGTQY
abundance: .; len: 9; v_gene: TRBV27; CDR3aa: ARGATDMQY
abundance: .; len: 11; v_gene: TRBV10-1; CDR3aa: ASGLEATDTQY
abundance: .; len: 12; v_gene: TRBV6-1; CDR3aa: ASTPGQFIYGYT
abundance: .; len: 11; v_gene: TRBV19; CDR3aa: ASSNRQGGVQF
abundance: many; len: 14; v_gene: TRBV4-1; CDR3aa: ASSPRTSGGRNEQY
abundance: few; len: 10; v_gene: TRBV20-1; CDR3aa: SARQGYTEAF
abundance: many; len: 12; v_gene: TRBV12-3/TRBV12-4; CDR3aa: ASGSGLQQETQY
abundance: few; len: 12; v_gene: TRBV28; CDR3aa: ASLRDRSYNEQF
abundance: few; len: 11; v_gene: TRBV5-1; CDR3aa: ASSYFGNTEAF
abundance: .; len: 14; v_gene: TRBV6-1; CDR3aa: ASSKPWGQAGNEQF
abundance: medium-sized; len: 13; v_gene: TRBV7-2; CDR3aa: ASSLLVASGDTQY
abundance: once; len: 11; v_gene: TRBV27; CDR3aa: ALGGLVQDTQY
abundance: medium-sized; len: 20; v_gene: TRBV7-2; CDR3aa: ASSLGNRDRQKSSSGANVLT
abundance: .; len: 12; v_gene: TRBV10-2; CDR3aa: ASSEGAPSYEQY
abundance: .; len: 13; v_gene: TRBV20-1; CDR3aa: SAPRQGALWETQY
abundance: many; len: 14; v_gene: TRBV7-2; CDR3aa: ASSLIGGRATGELF
abundance: .; len: 12; v_gene: TRBV30; CDR3aa: AWEFGRGANEQF
abundance: few; len: 14; v_gene: TRBV6-5; CDR3aa: ASSYSRASMNSPLH
abundance: .; len: 11; v_gene: TRBV27; CDR3aa: GSGGFVENTQY
abundance: many; len: 13; v_gene: TRBV6-5; CDR3aa: ASSTDRGLYNEQF
abundance: many; len: 12; v_gene: TRBV4-1; CDR3aa: ASSLGTTYNEQF